A single sample gave rise to the 32 T cell receptor beta chains below, sequenced in a study of shared clonotypes between healthy human individuals. Method: immunoSEQ multiplex PCR; TCRdb's copy keeps in-frame clones and lacks some. The repertoire holds around 330,000 clones, with 74% as singletons. Sequencing was done on a sample of memory CD4+ T cells sorted from blood. Stated subset: CD45RA-negative fraction. The receptors originated from a man aged 25 to 45 in good health.

V and J are TRBV11-3 and TRBJ1-1; D unclear. The CDR3 is 13 amino acids. CDR1 SGHNT and CDR2 YENEEA come from the germline V gene. The V end lost 2 bases, the J end lost 5 bases, and 9 bases lay between the germline ends. This CDR3 reads CASSLSDETEAFF. For the CDR3, the DNA is TGTGCCAGCAGCTTATCTGACGAGACTGAAGCTTTCTTT.

This chain links TRBV6-4 with TRBJ2-6; tentative D call: TRBD2 (6 bases). V lost 4 bases to trimming and J lost 2 bases, with 9 bases between them. The CDR3 sequence is 15 residues long. The V gene's germline CDR1 is MRHNA and CDR2 SNTAGT. As DNA, the CDR3 is TGTGCCAGCAGTGTATCGGGAGCTGGGGCCAACGTCCTGACTTTC. Its protein is CASSVSGAGANVLTF.

The chain recombines TRBV10-2 with TRBJ2-4; no definite D call. Between the trimmed V and J ends, which lost 2 bases and 8 bases, there was a span of 7 bases. Germline CDR1 and CDR2: WSHSY and SAAADI. CDR3 size: 12 residues. This CDR3 reads CASSEIRDIQYF. The DNA for the CDR3 is TGCGCCAGCAGTGAGATTCGTGACATTCAGTACTTC.

This sequence joins TRBV28 and TRBJ1-4; D is uncertain. The CDR3 covers 15 residues. Germline-derived CDR1 and CDR2 are MDHEN and SYDVKM. V gave up 4 bases and J gave up 0 bases, with 9 bases separating them. CDR3 sequence reads: CASSSLGATNEKLFF. Written as DNA, the CDR3 is TGTGCCAGCAGTTCCCTTGGTGCAACTAATGAAAAACTGTTTTTT.

The chain uses TRBV5-1 and TRBJ2-1; TRBD1 aligns across 10 bases. From germline, CDR1 is SGHRS and CDR2 YFSETQ. This CDR3 spans 14 amino acids. J was trimmed by 3 bases and V by 5 bases; bases with no gene match: 2. The CDR3 loop is CASRGTGVYNEQFF. CDR3 DNA sequence: TGCGCCAGCAGAGGGACAGGGGTCTACAATGAGCAGTTCTTC.

This clone was detected only a few times. The rearrangement uses TRBV19 and TRBJ1-1; 9 positions match TRBD1. Losses at the gene ends were 0 bases for V and 3 bases for J; bases not matched to a gene: 2. The CDR3 is 15 amino acids. The germline gives CDR1 LNHDA, CDR2 SQIVND (reference sequence). The CDR3 is CASSIDDRGDTEAFF. The CDR3 DNA is TGTGCCAGTAGTATAGACGACAGGGGGGACACTGAAGCTTTCTTT.

The gene calls are TRBV7-2 and TRBJ2-4, with 10 bases fitting TRBD1. The CDR3 totals 14 residues. Per the germline V gene, CDR1 is SGHTA and CDR2 is FQGNSA. J gave up 8 bases and V 5 bases, and 6 bases lay outside the gene matches. This CDR3 is CASSADRGVDIQYF. The DNA for the CDR3 is TGTGCCAGCAGCGCGGACAGGGGGGTAGACATTCAGTACTTC.

This clone has more than one count but fewer than ten. Other DNA sequences from this sample encode an identical CDR3 as well. V and J are TRBV7-6 and TRBJ2-5; no definite D call. Germline V gives CDR1 SGHVS, CDR2 FNYEAQ. The CDR3 is 12 residues long. V was trimmed by 5 bases and J by 4 bases, leaving 8 bases between them. The CDR3 loop reads CASSLGLETQYF. The CDR3 nucleotides read TGTGCCAGCAGCCTAGGGCTAGAGACCCAGTACTTC.

This chain connects TRBV19 to TRBJ2-1, with TRBD2 matching 10 bases. The V gene's germline CDR1 is LNHDA and CDR2 SQIVND (reference sequence). This CDR3 has 15 amino acids. V shed 5 bases and J 4 bases; nucleotides not matched to a gene: 5. The CDR3 nucleotides are TGTGCCAGTAGTTTTCTAGCGGGAGCTTACAATGAGCAGTTCTTC. Its translation: CASSFLAGAYNEQFF.

The rearrangement links TRBV29-1 to TRBJ2-2; D might be TRBD1 (5 bases). Trimming cost V 6 bases and J 2 bases, with 19 bases left between them. The germline gives CDR1 SQVTM, CDR2 ANQGSEA. The CDR3 is 16 residues long. The CDR3 is CSVVQASYYNTGELFF. DNA of the CDR3: TGCAGCGTCGTACAGGCATCTTATTATAACACCGGGGAGCTGTTTTTT.

This chain uses TRBV6-5 with TRBJ1-3; tentative D call: TRBD1 (6 bases). V lost 6 bases to trimming and J lost 3 bases, with 15 bases between them. The V gene's germline CDR1 is MNHEY and CDR2 SVGAGI. The CDR3 totals 15 residues. Here the CDR3 reads CASRAAGDYGNTIYF. In DNA form, the CDR3 reads TGTGCCAGCAGGGCGGCAGGGGATTATGGAAACACCATATATTTT.

This clone was seen only a few times. The gene calls are TRBV19 and TRBJ1-2, with TRBD1 as a possible D gene (6 bases). This CDR3 is 13 amino acids long. The germline gives CDR1 LNHDA, CDR2 SQIVND (reference sequence). The ends were cut back, 9 bases at V and 3 bases at J, with 14 bases in the middle. In nucleotides, the CDR3 is TGTGCCAGCAACCTAGGGGGGGACTATGGCTACACCTTC. It encodes CASNLGGDYGYTF.

This clone was counted only a few times. The rearrangement joins TRBV5-1 to TRBJ2-7; the D call may be TRBD1 or TRBD2 (6 bases each). Germline V gene data show CDR1 as SGHRS and CDR2 as YFSETQ. The germline V and J ends were trimmed by 0 bases and 6 bases, with 19 bases remaining between them. This CDR3 has 16 residues. DNA for the CDR3: TGCGCCAGCAGCTTGGTTGTGGTGGGGGGCTCCGGCGAGCAGTACTTC. Its protein product is CASSLVVVGGSGEQYF. Based on the CDR3 plus reference TRBV5-1 and TRBJ2-7, the full variable domain is KAGVTQTPRYLIKTRGQQVTLSCSPISGHRSVSWYQQTPGQGLQFLFEYFSETQRNKGNFPGRFSGRQFSNSRSEMNVSTLELGDSALYLCASSLVVVGGSGEQYFGPGTRLTVT.

The chain combines TRBV5-1 with TRBJ2-7; 7 nucleotides match TRBD1. With 1 base clipped from V and 2 bases from J, the junction kept 3 bases outside the gene matches. This CDR3 is built from 14 residues. From germline, CDR1 is SGHRS and CDR2 YFSETQ. The CDR3 loop is CASSLRDSPYEQYF. CDR3 DNA: TGCGCCAGCAGCTTGAGGGACAGTCCCTACGAGCAGTACTTC.

This sequence joins TRBV19 and TRBJ2-3; D is ambiguous. Germline values: CDR1 LNHDA, CDR2 SQIVND (reference sequence). Deletions cut 4 bases from V and 2 bases from J, with 13 bases between. The CDR3 runs to 15 residues. The CDR3 sequence: CASSKARSSTDTQYF. The CDR3 DNA reads as TGTGCCAGTAGTAAAGCCAGGTCATCCACAGATACGCAGTATTTT.

The gene calls are TRBV28 and TRBJ1-1; D gene uncertain. CDR1 is MDHEN and CDR2 is SYDVKM in the germline V gene. CDR3 length: 12 residues. V was trimmed by 5 bases and J by 6 bases, leaving 10 bases between them. The CDR3 nucleotides are TGTGCCAGCAGTCCCCCCGACGCTGAAGCTTTCTTT. Translated, it gives CASSPPDAEAFF.

This chain connects TRBV25-1 to TRBJ2-3; the D gene could be TRBD1 or TRBD2 (5 bases each). The CDR3 runs 17 residues. V dropped 2 bases and J dropped 2 bases, with 17 bases sitting between them. CDR1 is MGHDK and CDR2 is SYGVNS in the germline V gene. The CDR3 nucleotides read TGTGCCAGCAGTGAACTTCAAGGGACGGCGCACACAGATACGCAGTATTTT. It translates to CASSELQGTAHTDTQYF.

V gene TRBV6-1 combines with J gene TRBJ2-7; D tentatively reads TRBD1 or TRBD2 (5 bases each). The V gene's germline CDR1 is MNHNS and CDR2 SASEGT. The CDR3 extends over 13 amino acids. V lost 6 bases and J lost 3, with 12 bases in between. Here the CDR3 reads CASRESGGYEQYF. The CDR3 bases are TGTGCCAGCAGGGAAAGTGGGGGCTACGAGCAGTACTTC.

The table lists this clone with a count of one. This sequence joins TRBV14 and TRBJ2-1; 7 bases map to TRBD2. The germline CDR1 and CDR2 sequences are SGHDN and FVKESK. V shed 4 bases, J shed 6 bases, and the junction held 6 bases outside the gene matches. There are 14 residues in the CDR3. The CDR3 DNA follows: TGTGCCAGCAGCCGAAGACTAGCTGGCAATGAGCAGTTCTTC. Protein sequence: CASSRRLAGNEQFF.

This chain uses TRBV25-1 with TRBJ2-1; tentative D call: TRBD2 (6 bases). Trimming shortened V by 4 bases and J by 10 bases, and 8 bases separated the two germline ends. Germline CDR1 is MGHDK and CDR2 is SYGVNS. The CDR3 runs to 11 residues. The CDR3 DNA sequence: TGTGCCAGCAGTGGGGGACTGGAGCAGTTCTTC. Amino acids: CASSGGLEQFF. The whole variable domain, remainder taken from reference TRBV25-1 and TRBJ2-1, is EADIYQTPRYLVIGTGKKITLECSQTMGHDKMYWYQQDPGMELHLIHYSYGVNSTEKGDLSSESTVSRIRTEHFPLTLESARPSHTSQYLCASSGGLEQFFGPGTRLTVL.

The chain combines TRBV28 with TRBJ1-4; possibly TRBD1 for D (6 bases). Deletions cut 2 bases from V and 7 bases from J, with 14 bases between. Germline V gene sequence: CDR1 MDHEN, CDR2 SYDVKM. The CDR3 runs 15 residues. The CDR3 here is CASSLGGARREKLFF. Here the CDR3 DNA reads TGTGCCAGCAGTTTAGGGGGGGCGCGGCGTGAAAAACTGTTTTTT.

This clone was seen a single time. This chain links TRBV10-1 with TRBJ2-2; D not certain. CDR1 WNHNN and CDR2 SYGVQD come from the germline V gene (reference sequence). CDR3 length equals 13 residues. Trimming shortened V by 0 bases and J by 1 base, and 0 bases separated the two germline ends. CDR3 nucleotide sequence: TGCGCCAGCAGTGAGTCGAACACCGGGGAGCTGTTTTTT. It yields the protein CASSESNTGELFF.

This chain connects TRBV7-9 to TRBJ2-5; 9 positions match TRBD2. This CDR3 is built from 16 residues. Germline CDR1 reads SEHNR; CDR2 reads FQNEAQ (reference sequence). J lost 4 bases, V lost 1 base, and 7 bases had no gene match. DNA for the CDR3: TGTGCCAGCAGCTTAGGCCTAGCGGGAACGGGAGAGACCCAGTACTTC. This sequence encodes CASSLGLAGTGETQYF.

This clone was picked up a small number of times. V gene TRBV10-3 combines with J gene TRBJ1-2; no reliable D call. Germline lookup yields CDR1 ENHRY and CDR2 SYGVKD. Trimming cost V 5 bases and J 3 bases, with 13 bases left between them. The CDR3 contains 14 residues. CDR3 sequence reads: CAISPGSEYYGYTF. As DNA, the CDR3 is TGTGCCATCAGTCCCGGGAGTGAATACTATGGCTACACCTTC.

The chain has TRBV7-2 and TRBJ2-7, with 8 bases lining up with TRBD1. The CDR3 covers 14 residues. In germline, CDR1 is SGHTA, CDR2 FQGNSA. V trimming: 5 bases; J trimming: 0 bases; junction bases outside the gene matches: 3. As DNA, the CDR3 is TGTGCCAGCAGCCGGGACAGGCGCTCCTACGAGCAGTACTTC. It yields the protein CASSRDRRSYEQYF.

J is TRBJ2-1 and V is TRBV5-1, with 7 bases identical to TRBD2. Germline V gene data show CDR1 as SGHRS and CDR2 as YFSETQ. The V and J ends lost 2 bases and 1 base, in that order; junction bases with no gene match: 3. The CDR3 totals 15 residues. CDR3 sequence (DNA): TGCGCCAGCAGCTTACAAGCGGGATCCTACAATGAGCAGTTCTTC. Translating gives CASSLQAGSYNEQFF. The whole variable domain, remainder taken from reference TRBV5-1 and TRBJ2-1, is KAGVTQTPRYLIKTRGQQVTLSCSPISGHRSVSWYQQTPGQGLQFLFEYFSETQRNKGNFPGRFSGRQFSNSRSEMNVSTLELGDSALYLCASSLQAGSYNEQFFGPGTRLTVL.

J is TRBJ2-3 and V is TRBV28; D is ambiguous. The V end lost 5 bases, the J end lost 2 bases, and 17 bases lay between the germline ends. The length of the CDR3 is 16 residues. Germline-derived CDR1 and CDR2 are MDHEN and SYDVKM. CDR3 coding DNA: TGTGCCAGCAGTGGGGAAGTCCTAAGTACCACAGATACGCAGTATTTT. Translated: CASSGEVLSTTDTQYF. The full variable domain, with the rest looked up from reference TRBV28 and TRBJ2-3, is DVKVTQSSRYLVKRTGEKVFLECVQDMDHENMFWYRQDPGLGLRLIYFSYDVKMKEKGDIPEGYSVSREKKERFSLILESASTNQTSMYLCASSGEVLSTTDTQYFGPGTRLTVL.

The V call is TRBV18, the J call TRBJ1-1; D not certain. The length of the CDR3 is 18 residues. Trimming removed 1 base from V and 2 bases from J, with 20 bases in between. The V gene's germline CDR1 is KGHSH and CDR2 LQKENI. This chain's CDR3 is CASSPQSSWGSPNTEAFF. CDR3 nucleotide sequence: TGTGCCAGCTCACCACAGAGTTCGTGGGGATCCCCTAACACTGAAGCTTTCTTT.

The chain links TRBV28 to TRBJ2-7; 9 bases map to TRBD1. Germline V lookup: CDR1 MDHEN, CDR2 SYDVKM. The ends lost 2 bases at V and 1 base at J; junction bases unmatched: 3. The CDR3 is 15 residues long. CDR3 in DNA: TGTGCCAGCAGTTTACCCGGGACAGGGTCCTACGAGCAGTACTTC. Its translation is CASSLPGTGSYEQYF.

The genes are TRBV29-1 and TRBJ2-7; D may be TRBD2 (5 bases). Germline assignment: CDR1 SQVTM and CDR2 ANQGSEA. The CDR3 is 13 residues long. V was shortened by 4 bases and J by 3 bases, with 13 bases between the two germline ends. CDR3 loop: CSVGGHPGYEQYF. The DNA of the CDR3 is TGCAGCGTTGGCGGGCATCCCGGCTACGAGCAGTACTTC.

Of note for this clone: Other DNA sequences in this specimen translate into the identical CDR3. This chain uses TRBV5-1 with TRBJ2-5, with D unresolved. Germline V gives CDR1 SGHRS, CDR2 YFSETQ. Trimming pared 0 bases from V and 5 bases from J, leaving 5 bases between. CDR3 length equals 12 residues. CDR3 sequence reads: CASSLVGETQYF. For the CDR3, the DNA is TGCGCCAGCAGCTTGGTTGGGGAGACCCAGTACTTC.

This clone was seen a few times. V gene TRBV9 combines with J gene TRBJ2-4; either TRBD1 or TRBD2 may fit D (5 bases each). The CDR3 runs to 15 residues. CDR1 SGDLS and CDR2 YYNGEE come from the germline V gene. Trimming stripped 5 bases from V and 6 bases from J, with 18 bases between. CDR3 sequence: CASSPGTLGRNIQYF. CDR3 nucleotide sequence: TGTGCCAGCAGTCCTGGGACCCTTGGACGAAACATTCAGTACTTC.